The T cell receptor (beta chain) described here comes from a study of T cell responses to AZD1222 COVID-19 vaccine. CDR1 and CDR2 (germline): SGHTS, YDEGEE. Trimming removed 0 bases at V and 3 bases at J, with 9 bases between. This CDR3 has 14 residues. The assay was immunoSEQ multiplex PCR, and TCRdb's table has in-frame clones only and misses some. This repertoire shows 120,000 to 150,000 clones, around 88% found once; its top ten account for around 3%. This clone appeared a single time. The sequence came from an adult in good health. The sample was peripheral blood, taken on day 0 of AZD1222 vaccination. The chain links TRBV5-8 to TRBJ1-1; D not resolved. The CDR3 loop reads CASSLGGKDTEAFF. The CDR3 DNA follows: TGTGCCAGCAGCTTGGGAGGAAAGGACACTGAAGCTTTCTTT.